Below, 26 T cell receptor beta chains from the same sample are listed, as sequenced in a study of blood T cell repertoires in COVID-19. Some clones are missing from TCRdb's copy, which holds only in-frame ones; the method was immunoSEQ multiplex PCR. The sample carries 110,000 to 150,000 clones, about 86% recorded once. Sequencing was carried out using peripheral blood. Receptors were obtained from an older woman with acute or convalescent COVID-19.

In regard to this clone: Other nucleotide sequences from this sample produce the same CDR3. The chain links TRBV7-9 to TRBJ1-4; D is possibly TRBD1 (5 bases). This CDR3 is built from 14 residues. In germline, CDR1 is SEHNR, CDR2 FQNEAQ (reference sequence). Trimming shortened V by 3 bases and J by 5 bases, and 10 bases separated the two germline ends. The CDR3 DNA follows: TGTGCCAGCAGCTTGTCGGGGGTAAATGAAAAACTGTTTTTT. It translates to CASSLSGVNEKLFF.

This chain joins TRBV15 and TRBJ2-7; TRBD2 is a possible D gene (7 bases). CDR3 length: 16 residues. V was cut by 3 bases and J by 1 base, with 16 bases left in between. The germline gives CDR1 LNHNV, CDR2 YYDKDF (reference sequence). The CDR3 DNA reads TGTGCCACCAGCAGCGGGGGGAAGGACAGTTCCTACGAGCAGTACTTC. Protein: CATSSGGKDSSYEQYF.

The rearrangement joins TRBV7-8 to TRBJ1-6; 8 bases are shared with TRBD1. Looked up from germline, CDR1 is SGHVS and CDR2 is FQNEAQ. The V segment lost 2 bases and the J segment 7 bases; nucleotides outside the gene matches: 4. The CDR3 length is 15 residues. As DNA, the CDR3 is TGTGCCAGCAGCTTAACGGGACAGGCGAATTCACCCCTCCACTTT. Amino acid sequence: CASSLTGQANSPLHF. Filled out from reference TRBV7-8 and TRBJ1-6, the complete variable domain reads GAGVSQSPRYKVAKRGQDVALRCDPISGHVSLFWYQQALGQGPEFLTYFQNEAQLDKSGLPSDRFFAERPEGSVSTLKIQRTQQEDSAVYLCASSLTGQANSPLHFGNGTRLTVT.

CDR3 DNA: TGTGCCAGCAGCCGGTCCGGGACAGGGGGGGTAGAGACCCAGTACTTC. Translated, it gives CASSRSGTGGVETQYF. The chain links TRBV7-3 to TRBJ2-5; 11 bases fit TRBD1. There are 16 residues in the CDR3. Germline lookup yields CDR1 SGHTA and CDR2 FQGTGA. V was pared by 5 bases and J by 4 bases, with 9 bases of the junction left unmatched.

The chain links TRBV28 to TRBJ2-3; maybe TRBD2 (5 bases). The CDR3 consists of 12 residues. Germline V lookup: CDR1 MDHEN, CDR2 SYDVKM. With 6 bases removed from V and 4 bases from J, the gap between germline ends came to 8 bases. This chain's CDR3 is CASSLRADTQYF. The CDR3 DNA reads TGTGCCAGCAGCCTGAGGGCAGATACGCAGTATTTT.

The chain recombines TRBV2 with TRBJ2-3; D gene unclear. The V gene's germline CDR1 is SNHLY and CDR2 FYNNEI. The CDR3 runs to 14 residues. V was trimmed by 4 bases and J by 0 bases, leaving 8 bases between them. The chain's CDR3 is CASSVVLSTDTQYF. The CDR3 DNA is TGTGCCAGCAGTGTGGTACTCAGCACAGATACGCAGTATTTT.

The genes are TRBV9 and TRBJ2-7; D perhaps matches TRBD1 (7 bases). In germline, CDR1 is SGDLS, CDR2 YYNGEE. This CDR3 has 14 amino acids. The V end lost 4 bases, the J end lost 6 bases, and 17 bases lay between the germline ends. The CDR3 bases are TGTGCCAGCAGCCTCATCTGGCAGGGGGGCGAGCAGTACTTC. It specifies CASSLIWQGGEQYF.

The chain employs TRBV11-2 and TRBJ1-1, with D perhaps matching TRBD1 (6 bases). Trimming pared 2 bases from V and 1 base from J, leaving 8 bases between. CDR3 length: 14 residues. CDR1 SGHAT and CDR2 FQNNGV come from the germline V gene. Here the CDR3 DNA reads TGTGCCAGCAGCTTACTGGGGGCGAACACTGAAGCTTTCTTT. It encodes CASSLLGANTEAFF.

In nucleotides, the CDR3 is TGTGCCAGCAGCCAAATAAGCTTCGAGACCCAGTACTTC. This encodes CASSQISFETQYF. The chain recombines TRBV14 with TRBJ2-5, with unresolved D. The CDR3 totals 13 residues. Germline-derived CDR1 and CDR2 are SGHDN and FVKESK. Trimming took 2 bases from V and 5 from J, leaving 9 bases between them.

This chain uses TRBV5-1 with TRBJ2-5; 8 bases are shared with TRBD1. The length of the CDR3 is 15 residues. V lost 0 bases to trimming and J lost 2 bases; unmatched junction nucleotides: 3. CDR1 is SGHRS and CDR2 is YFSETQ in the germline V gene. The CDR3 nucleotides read TGCGCCAGCAGCTTGGGCGACAGGGGACAAGAGACCCAGTACTTC. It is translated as CASSLGDRGQETQYF.

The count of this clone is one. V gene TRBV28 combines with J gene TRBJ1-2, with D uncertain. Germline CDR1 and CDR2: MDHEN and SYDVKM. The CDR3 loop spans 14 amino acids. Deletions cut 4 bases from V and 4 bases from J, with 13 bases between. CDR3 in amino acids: CASSSNPRGYGYTF. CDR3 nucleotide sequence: TGTGCCAGCAGTTCAAACCCTCGCGGCTATGGCTACACCTTC.

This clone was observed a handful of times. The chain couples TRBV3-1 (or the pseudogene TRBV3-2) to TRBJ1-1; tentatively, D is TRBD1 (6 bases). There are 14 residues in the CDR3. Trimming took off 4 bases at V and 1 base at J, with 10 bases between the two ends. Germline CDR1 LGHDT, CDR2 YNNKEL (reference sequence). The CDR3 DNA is TGTGCCAGCAGCCGGAGGACAGAGAACACTGAAGCTTTCTTT. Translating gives CASSRRTENTEAFF.

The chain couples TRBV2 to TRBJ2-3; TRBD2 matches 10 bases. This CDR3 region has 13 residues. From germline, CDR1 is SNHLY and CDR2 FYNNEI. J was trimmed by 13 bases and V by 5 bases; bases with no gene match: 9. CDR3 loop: CASSNRGTSVEYF. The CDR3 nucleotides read TGTGCCAGCAGTAACCGCGGGACTAGCGTTGAGTATTTT.

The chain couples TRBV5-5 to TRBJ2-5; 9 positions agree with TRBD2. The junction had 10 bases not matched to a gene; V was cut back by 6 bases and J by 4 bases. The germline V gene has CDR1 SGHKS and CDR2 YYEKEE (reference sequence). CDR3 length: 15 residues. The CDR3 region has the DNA TGTGCCAGCATCCGGACTAGCGCCTCCAGAGAGACCCAGTACTTC. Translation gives CASIRTSASRETQYF.

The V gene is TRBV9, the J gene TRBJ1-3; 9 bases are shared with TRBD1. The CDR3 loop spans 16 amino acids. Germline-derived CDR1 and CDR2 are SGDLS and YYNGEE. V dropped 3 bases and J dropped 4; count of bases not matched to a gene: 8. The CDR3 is CASSAGQGGGGNTIYF. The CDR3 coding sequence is TGTGCCAGCAGCGCGGGACAGGGAGGGGGGGGAAACACCATATATTTT.

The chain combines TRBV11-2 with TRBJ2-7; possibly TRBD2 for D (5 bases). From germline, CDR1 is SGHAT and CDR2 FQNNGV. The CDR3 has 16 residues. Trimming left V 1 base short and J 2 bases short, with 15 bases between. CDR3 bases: TGTGCCAGCAGCTTAGGGTTAGGGAGTATAACCTACGAGCAGTACTTC. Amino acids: CASSLGLGSITYEQYF.

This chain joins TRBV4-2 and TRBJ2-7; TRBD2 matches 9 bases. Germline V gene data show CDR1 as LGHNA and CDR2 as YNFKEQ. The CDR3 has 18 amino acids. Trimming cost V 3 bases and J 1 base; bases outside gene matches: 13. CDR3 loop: CASSHRRVSGGRSYEQYF. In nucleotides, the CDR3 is TGTGCCAGCAGCCACCGGAGAGTAAGCGGGGGGCGGTCCTACGAGCAGTACTTC.

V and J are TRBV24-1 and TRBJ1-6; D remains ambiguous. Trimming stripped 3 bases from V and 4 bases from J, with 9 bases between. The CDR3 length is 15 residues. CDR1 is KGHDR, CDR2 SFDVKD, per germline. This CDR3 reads CATSDGRSYNSPLHF. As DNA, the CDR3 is TGTGCCACCAGTGATGGGAGATCTTATAATTCACCCCTCCACTTT.

The chain's CDR3 is CASSQGTSGGNEQFF. In DNA, the CDR3 is TGTGCCAGCAGCCAGGGGACTAGCGGGGGTAATGAGCAGTTCTTC. This chain links TRBV7-2 with TRBJ2-1; the match to TRBD2 covers 14 bases. The CDR3 has 15 residues. From germline, CDR1 is SGHTA and CDR2 FQGNSA. J lost 7 bases, V lost 5 bases, and 4 bases had no gene match.

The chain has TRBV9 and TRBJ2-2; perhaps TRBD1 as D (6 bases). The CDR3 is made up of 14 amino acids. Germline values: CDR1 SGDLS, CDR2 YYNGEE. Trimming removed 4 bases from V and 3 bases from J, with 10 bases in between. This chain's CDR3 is CASSTRQDTGELFF. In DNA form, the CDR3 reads TGTGCCAGCAGCACCAGACAGGACACCGGGGAGCTGTTTTTT. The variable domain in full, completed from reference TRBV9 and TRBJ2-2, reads DSGVTQTPKHLITATGQRVTLRCSPRSGDLSVYWYQQSLDQGLQFLIQYYNGEERAKGNILERFSAQQFPDLHSELNLSSLELGDSALYFCASSTRQDTGELFFGEGSRLTVL.

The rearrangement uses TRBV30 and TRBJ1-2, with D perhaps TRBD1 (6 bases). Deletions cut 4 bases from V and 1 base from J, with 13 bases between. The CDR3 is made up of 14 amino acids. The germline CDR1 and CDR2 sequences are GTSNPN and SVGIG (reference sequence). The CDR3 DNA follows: TGTGCCTGGAAGTCAAAGGGGGTTAACTATGGCTACACCTTC. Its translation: CAWKSKGVNYGYTF.

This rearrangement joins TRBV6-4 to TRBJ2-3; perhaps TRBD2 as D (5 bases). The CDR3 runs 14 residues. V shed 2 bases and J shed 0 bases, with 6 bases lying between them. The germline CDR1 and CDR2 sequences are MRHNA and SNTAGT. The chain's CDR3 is CASSDRGSTDTQYF. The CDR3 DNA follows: TGTGCCAGCAGTGACCGGGGAAGCACAGATACGCAGTATTTT.

The CDR3 DNA follows: TGTGCCAGCCCGGGGAGGCTTCAGGGCAATCAGCCCCAGCATTTT. It encodes CASPGRLQGNQPQHF. V usage is TRBV6-5 and J usage is TRBJ1-5; D gene uncertain. CDR1 and CDR2 (germline): MNHEY, SVGAGI. The CDR3 is 15 amino acids. Trimming took 8 bases from V and 2 from J, leaving 16 bases between them.

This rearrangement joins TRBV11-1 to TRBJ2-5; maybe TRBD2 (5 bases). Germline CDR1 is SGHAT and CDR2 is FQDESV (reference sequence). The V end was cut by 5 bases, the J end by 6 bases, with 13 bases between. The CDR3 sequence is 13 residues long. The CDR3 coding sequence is TGTGCCAGCAGCCCTGCTAGGGAGCAGACCCAGTACTTC. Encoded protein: CASSPAREQTQYF. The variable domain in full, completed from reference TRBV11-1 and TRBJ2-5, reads EAEVAQSPRYKITEKSQAVAFWCDPISGHATLYWYRQILGQGPELLVQFQDESVVDDSQLPKDRFSAERLKGVDSTLKIQPAELGDSAMYLCASSPAREQTQYFGPGTRLLVL.

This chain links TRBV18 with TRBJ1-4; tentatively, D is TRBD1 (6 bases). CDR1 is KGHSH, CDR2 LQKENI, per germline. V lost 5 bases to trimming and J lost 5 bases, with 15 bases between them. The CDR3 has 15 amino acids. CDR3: CASSSTRQGNEKLFF. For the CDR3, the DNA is TGTGCCAGCTCATCGACCCGGCAGGGGAATGAAAAACTGTTTTTT.

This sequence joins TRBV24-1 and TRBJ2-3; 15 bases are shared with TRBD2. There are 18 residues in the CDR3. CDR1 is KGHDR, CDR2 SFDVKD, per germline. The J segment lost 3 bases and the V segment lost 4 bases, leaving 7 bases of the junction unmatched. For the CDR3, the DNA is TGTGCCACCAGTGACCCTTGGACTAGCGGGGGGGTAACAGATACGCAGTATTTT. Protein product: CATSDPWTSGGVTDTQYF.